The TCR beta chain described here comes from a study of blood T cell repertoires in COVID-19. In the study overall: The study drew acute and convalescent COVID-19 samples from the United States, Italy and Spain. T cells, B-cell-depleted T cells, or PBMCs provided the cDNA or gDNA that served as material.

Original data processing: Reference gene primer amplification gave estimated nucleated cell counts. Using immunoSEQ multiplex PCR, the repertoire was profiled, and TCRdb retains in-frame clones only, with some absent. Clonal size and the V and J genes are those of that table, whereas D and trimming came from the DNA. Of about 100,000 clones listed, less than 90% are singletons. Germline trimming cut 2 bases from V and 8 bases from J; bases unmatched to any gene: 13. This CDR3 spans 16 amino acids. Germline V CDR1 and CDR2: KGHDR, SFDVKD. Sequenced sample: peripheral blood. The chain recombines TRBV24-1 with TRBJ1-2; 7 bases are shared with TRBD1. The source of this sequence is an elderly man with active or convalescent COVID-19. CDR3 loop: CATSDSSGTDYGGYTF. CDR3 bases: TGTGCCACCAGTGATTCATCCGGGACAGACTATGGCGGCTACACCTTC.